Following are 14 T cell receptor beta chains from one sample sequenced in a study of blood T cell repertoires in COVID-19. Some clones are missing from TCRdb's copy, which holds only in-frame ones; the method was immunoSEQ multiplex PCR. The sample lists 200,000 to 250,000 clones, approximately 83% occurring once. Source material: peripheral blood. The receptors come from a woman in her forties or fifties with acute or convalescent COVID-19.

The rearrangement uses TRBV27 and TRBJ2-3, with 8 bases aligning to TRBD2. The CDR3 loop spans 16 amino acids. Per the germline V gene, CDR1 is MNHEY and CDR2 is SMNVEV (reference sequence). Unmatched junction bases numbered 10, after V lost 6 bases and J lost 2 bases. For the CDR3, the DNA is TGTGCCAGCAGGTCCCTAGCGGGCCCATACACAGATACGCAGTATTTT. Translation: CASRSLAGPYTDTQYF.

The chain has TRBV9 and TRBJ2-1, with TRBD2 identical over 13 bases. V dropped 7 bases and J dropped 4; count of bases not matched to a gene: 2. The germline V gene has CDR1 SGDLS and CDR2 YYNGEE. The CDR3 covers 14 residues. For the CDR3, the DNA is TGTGCCAGCGGACTAGCGGGGGTTTACAATGAGCAGTTCTTC. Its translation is CASGLAGVYNEQFF.

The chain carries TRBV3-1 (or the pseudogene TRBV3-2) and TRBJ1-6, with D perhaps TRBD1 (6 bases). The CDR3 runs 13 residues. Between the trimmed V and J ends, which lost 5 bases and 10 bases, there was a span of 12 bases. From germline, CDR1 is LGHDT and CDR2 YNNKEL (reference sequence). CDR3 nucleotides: TGTGCCAGCAGCGGAACAGGGTGGTCACCCCTCCACTTT. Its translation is CASSGTGWSPLHF.

CDR3 nucleotide sequence: TGTGCCTGGACAAGGCGGGGACAGGGGGAAAATTCACCCCTCCACTTT. Translated, it gives CAWTRRGQGENSPLHF. The gene calls are TRBV30 and TRBJ1-6, with 11 nucleotides matching TRBD1. With 4 bases clipped from V and 7 bases from J, the junction kept 9 bases outside the gene matches. Germline V gene sequence: CDR1 GTSNPN, CDR2 SVGIG (reference sequence). The CDR3 has 16 amino acids. The entire variable domain, with the rest obtained from reference TRBV30 and TRBJ1-6, is as follows: SQTIHQWPATLVQPVGSPLSLECTVEGTSNPNLYWYRQAAGRGLQLLFYSVGIGQISSEVPQNLSASRPQDRQFILSSKKLLLSDSGFYLCAWTRRGQGENSPLHFGNGTRLTVT.

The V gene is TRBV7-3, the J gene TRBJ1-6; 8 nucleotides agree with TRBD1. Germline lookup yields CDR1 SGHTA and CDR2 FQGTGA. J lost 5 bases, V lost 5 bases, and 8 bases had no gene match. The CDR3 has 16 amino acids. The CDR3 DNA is TGTGCCAGCAGCAAACTCGGACAGGGCAATAATTCACCCCTCCACTTT. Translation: CASSKLGQGNNSPLHF.

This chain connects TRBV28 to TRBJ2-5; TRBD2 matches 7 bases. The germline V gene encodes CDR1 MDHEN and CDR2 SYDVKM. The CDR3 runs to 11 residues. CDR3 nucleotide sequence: TGTGAGACGGGAGGAGGGAAGACCCAGTACTTC. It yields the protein CETGGGKTQYF.

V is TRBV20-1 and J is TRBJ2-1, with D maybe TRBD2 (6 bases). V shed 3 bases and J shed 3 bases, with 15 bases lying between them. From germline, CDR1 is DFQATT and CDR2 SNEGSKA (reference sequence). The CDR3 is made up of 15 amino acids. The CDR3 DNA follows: TGCAGTGCTAGTGGGCCGGGACTTTACTACAATGAGCAGTTCTTC. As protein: CSASGPGLYYNEQFF.

The CDR3 DNA is TGTGCCAGCAGCAGAGTCCAGGGCCCCTACGAGCAGTACTTC. This codes for CASSRVQGPYEQYF. This chain joins TRBV7-2 and TRBJ2-7; D possibly corresponds to TRBD1 (5 bases). Germline loops: CDR1 SGHTA, CDR2 FQGNSA. The CDR3 has 14 residues. Trimming removed 5 bases at V and 2 bases at J, with 13 bases between.

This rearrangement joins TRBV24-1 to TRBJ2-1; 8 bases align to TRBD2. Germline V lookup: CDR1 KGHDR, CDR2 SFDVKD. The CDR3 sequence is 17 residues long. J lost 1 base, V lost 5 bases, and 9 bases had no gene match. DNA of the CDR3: TGTGCCACCAGTGGAAGGGGTAGCGGGACATCCTACAATGAGCAGTTCTTC. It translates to CATSGRGSGTSYNEQFF.

Here the CDR3 DNA reads TGTGCCAGCAGCTTGGGTTTTAGCGGGGGGGACAATGAGCAGTTCTTC. As protein: CASSLGFSGGDNEQFF. The V call is TRBV5-4, the J call TRBJ2-1; 11 positions agree with TRBD2. V gave up 0 bases and J gave up 5 bases; unmatched junction bases: 4. Germline values: CDR1 SGHNT, CDR2 YYREEE (reference sequence). The CDR3 spans 16 residues.

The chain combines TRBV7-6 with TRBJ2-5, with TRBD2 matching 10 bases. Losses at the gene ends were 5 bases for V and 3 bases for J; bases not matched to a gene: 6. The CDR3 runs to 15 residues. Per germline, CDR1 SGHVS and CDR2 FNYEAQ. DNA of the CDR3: TGTGCCAGCAGCCCTAGCGGGAGTCGGGAAGAGACCCAGTACTTC. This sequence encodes CASSPSGSREETQYF.

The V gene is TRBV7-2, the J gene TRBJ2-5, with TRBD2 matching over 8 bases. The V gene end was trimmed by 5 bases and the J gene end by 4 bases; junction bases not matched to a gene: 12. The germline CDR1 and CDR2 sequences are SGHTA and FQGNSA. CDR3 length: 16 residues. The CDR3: CASSRISGSGGETQYF. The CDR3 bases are TGTGCCAGCAGCAGGATAAGCGGGAGCGGGGGAGAGACCCAGTACTTC.

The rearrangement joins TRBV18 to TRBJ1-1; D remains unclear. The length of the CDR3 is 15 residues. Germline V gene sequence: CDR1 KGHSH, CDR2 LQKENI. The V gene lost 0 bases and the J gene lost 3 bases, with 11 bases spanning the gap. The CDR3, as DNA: TGTGCCAGCTCACCACCCGAGGGTGGGTACACTGAAGCTTTCTTT. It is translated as CASSPPEGGYTEAFF.

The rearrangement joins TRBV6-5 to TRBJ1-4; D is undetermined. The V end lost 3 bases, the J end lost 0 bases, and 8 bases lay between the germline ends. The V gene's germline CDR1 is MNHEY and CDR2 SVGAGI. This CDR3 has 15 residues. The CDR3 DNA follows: TGTGCCAGCAGTTATAACGGTGCAACTAATGAAAAACTGTTTTTT. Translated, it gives CASSYNGATNEKLFF.